This TCR beta chain was profiled in a study of CD8+ T cells in alopecia areata. Investigators isolated RNA and reverse transcribed it into cDNA to act as the sequencing template. Sequenced by immunoSEQ multiplex PCR; TCRdb stores in-frame clones only, minus some. The repertoire holds 150,000 to 200,000 clones, with approximately 52% as singletons. Treatment specified: oral pan-JAK inhibitor, 5-10 mg twice daily. Both peripheral blood and punch biopsies of lesional scalp skin were obtained from patients who had alopecia areata. Sorted populations comprised CD4+ and CD8+ T cells obtained from PBMCs. Study findings and constraints: During tofacitinib treatment, many expanded lesional clones remained in scalp and blood.

This clone was counted a single time. The antigen remains unidentified. The CDR3 contains 15 residues. With V trimmed by 5 bases and J by 7 bases, 6 bases remained unmatched. Germline CDR1 and CDR2: LNHDA and SQIVND (reference sequence). The sequence came from a human donor with alopecia areata. The specimen was CD4+ T cells sorted from blood, collected between weeks 55 and 65, from a patient treated with tofacitinib. The chain couples TRBV19 to TRBJ1-6, with TRBD1 matching over 9 bases. The CDR3 DNA sequence: TGTGCCAGTAGTCGGCCGGGACAGGGAAATTCACCCCTCCACTTT. Translated: CASSRPGQGNSPLHF.